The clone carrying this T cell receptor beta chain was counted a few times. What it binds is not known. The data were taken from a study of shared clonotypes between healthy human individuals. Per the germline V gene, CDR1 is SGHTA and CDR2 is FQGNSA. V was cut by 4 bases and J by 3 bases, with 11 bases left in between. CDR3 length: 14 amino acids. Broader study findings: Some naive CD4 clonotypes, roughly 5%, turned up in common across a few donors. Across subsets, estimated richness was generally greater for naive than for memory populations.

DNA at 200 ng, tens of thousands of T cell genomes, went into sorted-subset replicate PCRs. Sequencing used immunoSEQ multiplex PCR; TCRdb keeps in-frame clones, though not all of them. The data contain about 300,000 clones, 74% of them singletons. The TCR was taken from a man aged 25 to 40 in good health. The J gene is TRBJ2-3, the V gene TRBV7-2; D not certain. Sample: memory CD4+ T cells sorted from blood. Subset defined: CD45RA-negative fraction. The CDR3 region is CASSSERLTDTQYF. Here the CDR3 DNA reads TGTGCCAGCAGCTCAGAGAGGCTTACAGATACGCAGTATTTT.